What follows are 31 T cell receptor beta chains derived from one specimen sequenced in a study of T cells after posttransplantation cyclophosphamide. Sequenced by immunoSEQ multiplex PCR; TCRdb stores in-frame clones only, minus some. The profile covers 7,000 or so clones, none occurring a single time. Busulfan-fludarabine conditioning, marrow transplant, and cyclophosphamide on days +3 and +4 were administered. The specimen was PBMCs, collected after allogeneic stem cell transplant with posttransplant cyclophosphamide. The receptors shown here come from a female patient aged 50 to 60 who received an allogeneic stem cell transplant from an unrelated donor, was CMV-positive, and had acute GVHD only. Some T cells may arise from the graft donor.

This clone was counted many times. This chain joins TRBV21-1 and TRBJ2-2; TRBD1, the table's D call, lacks a check against the DNA. TRBV21-1 is marked as a pseudogene. This CDR3 is 16 amino acids long. The CDR3 loop is CASSKAEGQGTGELFF. The CDR3, as DNA: TGTGCCAGCAGCAAAGCAGAGGGACAGGGGACCGGGGAGCTGTTTTTT.

Ten or more counts support this clone. The rearrangement links TRBV29-1 to TRBJ2-1; a possible D gene is TRBD2 (6 bases). Germline assignment: CDR1 SQVTM and CDR2 ANQGSEA. V was cut by 6 bases and J by 4 bases, with 16 bases left in between. The CDR3 sequence is 14 residues long. CDR3 residues: CSVRGGKGYNEQFF. The CDR3, as DNA: TGCAGCGTGCGGGGAGGTAAAGGATACAATGAGCAGTTCTTC.

This clone was recorded many times. J is TRBJ2-2 and V is TRBV15; TRBD1 matches 9 bases. The V gene end was trimmed by 6 bases and the J gene end by 4 bases; junction bases not matched to a gene: 6. Germline V gene lookup returns CDR1 LNHNV and CDR2 YYDKDF (reference sequence). The CDR3 has 15 amino acids. The CDR3 is CATRTGTGSTGELFF. CDR3 sequence (DNA): TGTGCCACCAGGACCGGGACAGGGAGCACCGGGGAGCTGTTTTTT.

This clone was observed many times. V gene TRBV11-3 combines with J gene TRBJ2-4, with 7 bases aligning to TRBD2. CDR3 size: 15 residues. V trimming: 2 bases; J trimming: 7 bases; junction bases outside the gene matches: 8. From germline, CDR1 is SGHNT and CDR2 YENEEA. CDR3 DNA sequence: TGTGCCAGCAGCTTAAGGGCGGGAGAGACGAACATTCAGTACTTC. Translating gives CASSLRAGETNIQYF.

This chain joins TRBV7-9 and TRBJ2-1; the match to TRBD1 covers 10 bases. Trimming took 4 bases from V and 6 from J; bases not matched to a gene: 6. The germline gives CDR1 SEHNR, CDR2 FQNEAQ (reference sequence). The CDR3 covers 15 residues. CDR3 nucleotide sequence: TGTGCCAGCAGCTCGTGGGACAGGGGAAGCAATGAGCAGTTCTTC. Translation: CASSSWDRGSNEQFF.

This clone was seen many times. The chain joins TRBV9 to TRBJ2-5, with D possibly being TRBD1 (7 bases). CDR3 length: 17 residues. Germline V lookup: CDR1 SGDLS, CDR2 YYNGEE. V lost 2 bases to trimming and J lost 1 base, with 18 bases between them. Here the CDR3 DNA reads TGTGCCAGCAGCGTCGGGGCAGGGGGAGGATCCCAAGAGACCCAGTACTTC. Protein product: CASSVGAGGGSQETQYF.

The chain carries TRBV5-4 and TRBJ2-5; weak D call: TRBD1 (6 bases). The V end was cut by 0 bases, the J end by 7 bases, with 13 bases between. In germline, CDR1 is SGHNT, CDR2 YYREEE (reference sequence). The CDR3 has 14 amino acids. The CDR3 protein is CASSLEGEWGTQYF. As DNA, the CDR3 is TGTGCCAGCAGCTTGGAGGGGGAATGGGGGACCCAGTACTTC.

The table lists this clone with a few counts. The chain is built from TRBV7-9 and TRBJ2-2, with TRBD2 identical over 9 bases. The CDR3 covers 16 residues. Per germline, CDR1 SEHNR and CDR2 FQNEAQ (reference sequence). The V segment lost 5 bases and the J segment 7 bases; nucleotides outside the gene matches: 11. The chain's CDR3 is CASSHRASGKGGELFF. The CDR3 DNA sequence: TGTGCCAGCAGCCATCGGGCTAGCGGGAAAGGCGGGGAGCTGTTTTTT.

This clone is categorized as medium-sized. The rearrangement joins TRBV4-3 to TRBJ2-5; TRBD2 is a possible D gene (5 bases). This CDR3 contains 16 residues. Deletions cut 4 bases from V and 7 bases from J, with 22 bases between. Germline CDR1 and CDR2: LGHNA and YSLEER. CDR3 loop: CASSPSSRRVTGTQYF. In DNA, the CDR3 is TGCGCCAGCAGCCCCTCATCCCGGCGGGTAACGGGGACCCAGTACTTC.

This clone is medium-sized within its sample. V gene TRBV10-3 combines with J gene TRBJ1-5; no reliable D call. CDR1 is ENHRY, CDR2 SYGVKD, per germline. This CDR3 is built from 14 residues. Trimming left V 4 bases short and J 0 bases short, with 7 bases between. The CDR3 region is CAISVRYSNQPQHF. CDR3 nucleotide sequence: TGTGCCATCAGTGTCAGATATAGCAATCAGCCCCAGCATTTT.

This clone was recorded many times. The J gene is TRBJ2-1, the V gene TRBV18; TRBD2 is a possible D gene (6 bases). The CDR3 has 15 amino acids. Germline-derived CDR1 and CDR2 are KGHSH and LQKENI. Trimming cost V 2 bases and J 5 bases, with 13 bases left between them. In DNA form, the CDR3 reads TGTGCCAGCTCACCAGGGTCGACTAGTAACAATGAGCAGTTCTTC. This translates into CASSPGSTSNNEQFF.

This clone was counted a few times. The chain combines TRBV11-2 with TRBJ1-6; D is ambiguous. The CDR3 is made up of 15 amino acids. Trimming removed 0 bases from V and 9 bases from J, with 12 bases in between. Germline loops: CDR1 SGHAT, CDR2 FQNNGV. This CDR3 is CASSLEFEGTSPLHF. Here the CDR3 DNA reads TGTGCCAGCAGCTTAGAATTTGAGGGAACTTCACCCCTCCACTTT.

This clone has ten or more counts. The rearrangement links TRBV5-5 to TRBJ1-1, with TRBD1 as a possible D gene (6 bases). Trimming pared 0 bases from V and 5 bases from J, leaving 14 bases between. The CDR3 has 15 residues. Germline V gene sequence: CDR1 SGHKS, CDR2 YYEKEE (reference sequence). The CDR3 reads CASSLGGPSRTEAFF. The CDR3 DNA sequence: TGTGCCAGCAGCTTGGGGGGGCCTAGTCGGACTGAAGCTTTCTTT.

The V and J genes are TRBV4-1 and TRBJ1-6, with 11 positions matching TRBD1. After removal of 1 base from V and 7 bases from J, the junction contained 3 bases not matched to a gene. CDR1 and CDR2 (germline): MGHRA, YSYEKL. The CDR3 has 16 amino acids. The CDR3 coding sequence is TGCGCCAGCAGCCAAGCGGGACAGGGGGTGAATTCACCCCTCCACTTT. It translates to CASSQAGQGVNSPLHF.

At least ten counts were recorded for this clone. V and J are TRBV14 and TRBJ2-5, with a tentative D call TRBD2 (5 bases). Trimming removed 1 base from V and 13 bases from J, with 10 bases in between. CDR1 SGHDN and CDR2 FVKESK come from the germline V gene. This CDR3 contains 11 residues. CDR3 in DNA: TGTGCCAGCAGCCAAGGGTCTAGCCCGTACTTC. As protein: CASSQGSSPYF.

This clone was recorded at least ten times. The chain employs TRBV4-3 and TRBJ2-3, with 12 bases fitting TRBD2. With 0 bases clipped from V and 4 bases from J, the junction kept 2 bases outside the gene matches. Germline-derived CDR1 and CDR2 are LGHNA and YSLEER. This CDR3 comprises 16 residues. DNA for the CDR3: TGCGCCAGCAGCCAAGATCTAGCGGGAGGGCCAGATACGCAGTATTTT. Translating it yields CASSQDLAGGPDTQYF.

In its sample, this clone was seen a few times. The V gene is TRBV7-3, the J gene TRBJ2-3; 13 bases match TRBD2. This CDR3 is built from 17 residues. The V gene's germline CDR1 is SGHTA and CDR2 FQGTGA. V shed 5 bases and J 0 bases; nucleotides not matched to a gene: 5. The CDR3 is CASSRTSGSPSTDTQYF. DNA of the CDR3: TGTGCCAGCAGCCGGACTAGCGGGAGCCCTAGCACAGATACGCAGTATTTT. Full variable domain (outside the CDR3, taken from reference TRBV7-3 and TRBJ2-3): GAGVSQTPSNKVTEKGKYVELRCDPISGHTALYWYRQSLGQGPEFLIYFQGTGAADDSGLPNDRFFAVRPEGSVSTLKIQRTERGDSAVYLCASSRTSGSPSTDTQYFGPGTRLTVL.

This clone was detected many times. This chain connects TRBV28 to TRBJ1-5, with D possibly being TRBD1 (6 bases). The germline V gene encodes CDR1 MDHEN and CDR2 SYDVKM. This CDR3 region has 13 residues. Trimming stripped 10 bases from V and 3 bases from J, with 13 bases between. CDR3 region: CAITGQFNQPQHF. The CDR3 DNA reads as TGTGCCATCACTGGACAGTTCAATCAGCCCCAGCATTTT.

This clone was picked up many times. The chain recombines TRBV18 with TRBJ1-1, with TRBD1 matching 7 bases. Unmatched junction bases numbered 8, after V lost 2 bases and J lost 8 bases. Germline values: CDR1 KGHSH, CDR2 LQKENI. This CDR3 is built from 14 residues. Written as DNA, the CDR3 is TGTGCCAGCTCACCAGAAGGGGACAGTACCGAAGCTTTCTTT. Translating gives CASSPEGDSTEAFF.

This clone was counted many times. The chain uses TRBV10-3 and TRBJ1-2, with D possibly matching TRBD1 (5 bases). This CDR3 spans 14 amino acids. The germline V gene has CDR1 ENHRY and CDR2 SYGVKD. V was trimmed by 3 bases and J by 4 bases, leaving 12 bases between them. This chain's CDR3 is CAISEGTGIYGYTF. The CDR3 coding sequence is TGTGCCATCAGTGAAGGTACAGGAATCTATGGCTACACCTTC.

Within the sample, this clone is medium-sized. This sequence joins TRBV18 and TRBJ1-4, with TRBD1 as a possible D gene (5 bases). Germline CDR1 is KGHSH and CDR2 is LQKENI. The V and J ends lost 4 bases and 0 bases respectively, with 12 bases between them. CDR3 length: 16 amino acids. The CDR3 loop reads CASSRGGVATNEKLFF. The CDR3 DNA is TGTGCCAGCTCACGCGGGGGGGTCGCAACTAATGAAAAACTGTTTTTT.

In its sample, this clone was seen a few times. The chain carries TRBV7-2 and TRBJ2-5; 10 bases agree with TRBD2. The end of the DNA is better explained by TRBJ2-7, so the J call may be wrong. The CDR3 is 17 amino acids. Germline V gives CDR1 SGHTA, CDR2 FQGNSA. As DNA, the CDR3 is TGTGCCAGCAGCCCCCGTTGGCTAGCGGGAGCCAGATACGAGCAGTACTTC. It specifies CASSPRWLAGARYEQYF.

This clone was observed at least ten times. The rearrangement uses TRBV11-3 and TRBJ2-2, with D possibly TRBD1 on 5 matching bases. The V end lost 2 bases, the J end lost 2 bases, and 9 bases lay between the germline ends. The CDR3 loop spans 15 amino acids. Germline V gene lookup returns CDR1 SGHNT and CDR2 YENEEA. The DNA of the CDR3 is TGTGCCAGCAGCTTAAGGCAGGGAAACACCGGGGAGCTGTTTTTT. Translation: CASSLRQGNTGELFF.

This clone was detected a few times. The genes are TRBV10-3 and TRBJ2-7, with 7 bases matching TRBD1. The CDR3 contains 14 residues. V dropped 4 bases and J dropped 4; count of bases not matched to a gene: 7. From germline, CDR1 is ENHRY and CDR2 SYGVKD. The CDR3 sequence: CAISGTGTDYEQYF. The DNA for the CDR3 is TGTGCCATCAGTGGGACCGGGACAGATTACGAGCAGTACTTC.

The table lists this clone with a few counts. This sequence joins TRBV7-6 and TRBJ2-1; D remains unclear. V lost 7 bases, J lost 0 bases, and 13 bases lay in between. The CDR3 length is 15 residues. Looked up from germline, CDR1 is SGHVS and CDR2 is FNYEAQ. This CDR3 reads CASTTGPSSYNEQFF. DNA for the CDR3: TGTGCCAGCACCACTGGGCCATCCTCCTACAATGAGCAGTTCTTC.

This clone was found many times. The chain combines TRBV7-9 with TRBJ2-5; the match to TRBD1 covers 9 bases. This CDR3 has 19 amino acids. CDR1 and CDR2 from the germline V gene are SEHNR and FQNEAQ (reference sequence). V lost 3 bases to trimming and J lost 5 bases; unmatched junction nucleotides: 19. This chain's CDR3 is CASSFRGFGTGIFVETQYF. The CDR3 region has the DNA TGTGCCAGCAGCTTTAGGGGCTTCGGGACAGGGATTTTCGTGGAGACCCAGTACTTC.

In its sample, this clone ranks as medium-sized. The chain joins TRBV10-3 to TRBJ2-7, with 13 bases identical to TRBD2. The CDR3 loop spans 16 amino acids. The ends lost 4 bases at V and 2 bases at J; junction bases unmatched: 5. Germline V gene data show CDR1 as ENHRY and CDR2 as SYGVKD. In DNA, the CDR3 is TGTGCCATCAGTGTCACCGGGACTAGCGGGACCTACGAGCAGTACTTC. Protein product: CAISVTGTSGTYEQYF.

This chain links TRBV4-2 with TRBJ2-5; TRBD1 might be the D (5 bases). The J call is uncertain, as TRBJ2-7 better fits the DNA end. The CDR3 is 14 residues long. Germline CDR1 reads LGHNA; CDR2 reads YNFKEQ. The CDR3 here is CASSQVAGSYEQYF. CDR3 coding DNA: TGTGCCAGCAGCCAAGTAGCAGGGTCCTACGAGCAGTACTTC.

This clone was counted at least ten times. This chain joins TRBV9 and TRBJ1-2; 7 bases agree with TRBD1. V lost 4 bases to trimming and J lost 6 bases; unmatched junction nucleotides: 9. Per the germline V gene, CDR1 is SGDLS and CDR2 is YYNGEE. The CDR3 contains 14 residues. Here the CDR3 reads CASSPVGTVHGYTF. CDR3 DNA sequence: TGTGCCAGCAGCCCGGTCGGGACAGTCCATGGCTACACCTTC.

This clone was seen repeatedly, ten times or more. The J gene is TRBJ2-5, the V gene TRBV7-2, with D maybe TRBD2 (5 bases). Trimming shortened V by 5 bases and J by 5 bases, and 15 bases separated the two germline ends. This CDR3 region has 14 residues. Germline CDR1 SGHTA, CDR2 FQGNSA. CDR3 protein: CASSMRRDSETQYF. The CDR3 DNA sequence: TGTGCCAGCAGCATGAGACGGGATTCCGAGACCCAGTACTTC.

This clone was recorded many times. The V call is TRBV2, the J call TRBJ2-5; 10 bases map to TRBD2. There are 14 residues in the CDR3. Germline values: CDR1 SNHLY, CDR2 FYNNEI. Unmatched junction bases numbered 2, after V lost 2 bases and J lost 5 bases. DNA of the CDR3: TGTGCCAGCAGTGAACTAGCGGGAGTTGAGACCCAGTACTTC. Translating gives CASSELAGVETQYF.